Shown below are 20 T cell receptor beta chains from a single sample sequenced in a study of tumor-infiltrating lymphocytes in localized non-small cell lung cancer. Repertoires were generated with immunoSEQ multiplex PCR, while TCRdb's copy carries only in-frame clones and drops some. In the table there are around 23,000 clones, 73% of which are singletons. The specimen sequenced was lung tumor tissue. Receptors were obtained from a human donor with non-small cell lung cancer.

The chain carries TRBV4-3 and TRBJ2-1; a weak D match, TRBD2 (6 bases). The CDR3 has 13 amino acids. CDR1 is LGHNA, CDR2 YSLEER, per germline. V dropped 1 base and J dropped 10 bases, with 11 bases sitting between them. This chain's CDR3 is CASSQVSGGEQFF. The DNA of the CDR3 is TGCGCCAGCAGCCAAGTAAGTGGAGGGGAGCAGTTCTTC.

V gene TRBV6-1 combines with J gene TRBJ2-1; a possible D gene is TRBD1 (6 bases). V was pared by 2 bases and J by 13 bases, with 15 bases between. The CDR3 has 13 amino acids. Germline CDR1 reads MNHNS; CDR2 reads SASEGT. CDR3 protein: CASSESYRDHQFF. The CDR3 DNA reads TGTGCCAGCAGTGAATCTTACAGGGACCACCAGTTCTTC.

This clone is categorized as medium-sized (0.01 to 0.1%). This rearrangement joins TRBV9 to TRBJ1-3; D might be TRBD1 (6 bases). The germline V and J ends were trimmed by 2 bases and 0 bases, with 9 bases remaining between them. Germline assignment: CDR1 SGDLS and CDR2 YYNGEE. This CDR3 is 15 amino acids long. The CDR3 DNA sequence: TGTGCCAGCAGCGTTCAGGGGAGCTCTGGAAACACCATATATTTT. This translates into CASSVQGSSGNTIYF. The entire variable domain, with the rest obtained from reference TRBV9 and TRBJ1-3, is as follows: DSGVTQTPKHLITATGQRVTLRCSPRSGDLSVYWYQQSLDQGLQFLIQYYNGEERAKGNILERFSAQQFPDLHSELNLSSLELGDSALYFCASSVQGSSGNTIYFGEGSWLTVV.

This chain connects TRBV5-5 to TRBJ2-7; 9 bases map to TRBD2. CDR1 is SGHKS and CDR2 is YYEKEE in the germline V gene (reference sequence). The CDR3 covers 17 residues. J was trimmed by 7 bases and V by 1 base; bases with no gene match: 15. DNA for the CDR3: TGTGCCAGCAGCTTGTTTACCAGCGGGGGGCAAGGAGGGGAGCAGTACTTC. Amino acid sequence: CASSLFTSGGQGGEQYF.

The V call is TRBV5-4, the J call TRBJ2-6; 8 bases match TRBD1. Germline V gives CDR1 SGHNT, CDR2 YYREEE (reference sequence). CDR3 length equals 17 residues. With 3 bases clipped from V and 1 base from J, the junction kept 6 bases outside the gene matches. CDR3 loop: CASSYDRGASGANVLTF. The CDR3 DNA sequence: TGTGCCAGCAGCTATGACAGGGGAGCATCTGGGGCCAACGTCCTGACTTTC.

A few counts support this clone. The CDR3 loop is CASSEAGLETQYF. The CDR3 region has the DNA TGTGCCAGCAGTGAGGCCGGGTTAGAGACCCAGTACTTC. V is TRBV25-1 and J is TRBJ2-5; D uncertain. Germline assignment: CDR1 MGHDK and CDR2 SYGVNS. The ends were cut back, 3 bases at V and 4 bases at J, with 9 bases in the middle. The CDR3 has 13 amino acids.

The chain employs TRBV6-1 and TRBJ1-5; TRBD1 agrees at 9 bases. Trimming cost V 8 bases and J 4 bases; bases outside gene matches: 6. The CDR3 loop spans 14 amino acids. CDR1 and CDR2 (germline): MNHNS, SASEGT. The CDR3: CASERDRANQPQHF. CDR3 bases: TGTGCCAGCGAGAGGGACAGGGCGAATCAGCCCCAGCATTTT.

This rearrangement joins TRBV9 to TRBJ2-7, with D uncertain. V lost 7 bases and J lost 5, with 16 bases in between. The CDR3 totals 13 residues. The V gene's germline CDR1 is SGDLS and CDR2 YYNGEE. CDR3 DNA sequence: TGTGCCAGCTTCGTCGGGCAGTGTCACGAGCAGTACTTC. Translating it yields CASFVGQCHEQYF. The full variable domain, its missing parts supplied by reference TRBV9 and TRBJ2-7, is DSGVTQTPKHLITATGQRVTLRCSPRSGDLSVYWYQQSLDQGLQFLIQYYNGEERAKGNILERFSAQQFPDLHSELNLSSLELGDSALYFCASFVGQCHEQYFGPGTRLTVT.

The genes are TRBV6-5 and TRBJ2-1; perhaps TRBD2 as D (5 bases). The length of the CDR3 is 12 residues. Trimming removed 6 bases from V and 9 bases from J, with 12 bases in between. CDR1 MNHEY and CDR2 SVGAGI come from the germline V gene. The CDR3 loop is CASRSEAGEQFF. In DNA form, the CDR3 reads TGTGCCAGCAGGTCGGAGGCTGGTGAGCAGTTCTTC.

The chain uses TRBV11-3 and TRBJ2-7; D is possibly TRBD2 (7 bases). CDR3 length: 15 amino acids. V was shortened by 1 base and J by 2 bases, with 12 bases between the two germline ends. Germline CDR1 SGHNT, CDR2 YENEEA. This CDR3 is CASSLGGGATYEQYF. CDR3 bases: TGTGCCAGCAGCTTAGGGGGGGGCGCAACCTACGAGCAGTACTTC.

This clone came up a few times. The chain is built from TRBV6-5 and TRBJ1-1; 9 bases align to TRBD1. This CDR3 is 14 amino acids long. Germline V lookup: CDR1 MNHEY, CDR2 SVGAGI. The ends lost 6 bases at V and 10 bases at J; junction bases unmatched: 12. CDR3 protein: CASRENRDRVVAFF. CDR3 nucleotides: TGTGCCAGCAGAGAGAACAGGGACAGGGTTGTAGCTTTCTTT.

The J gene is TRBJ2-1, the V gene TRBV7-2; 11 positions match TRBD2. The CDR3 sequence is 16 residues long. Germline V gives CDR1 SGHTA, CDR2 FQGNSA. Trimming took 6 bases from V and 0 from J; bases not matched to a gene: 4. CDR3: CASRALAGVSYNEQFF. The CDR3 nucleotides read TGTGCCAGCAGAGCACTAGCGGGGGTCTCCTACAATGAGCAGTTCTTC.

The V and J genes are TRBV5-6 and TRBJ2-3, with D possibly TRBD1 on 5 matching bases. Trimming took 6 bases from V and 0 from J, leaving 8 bases between them. The V gene's germline CDR1 is SGHDT and CDR2 YYEEEE. This CDR3 is built from 13 residues. This CDR3 is CASKGYSTDTQYF. CDR3 nucleotides: TGTGCCAGCAAGGGGTATAGCACAGATACGCAGTATTTT.

This clone ranks as medium-sized. This rearrangement joins TRBV2 to TRBJ1-6; 9 bases are a match to TRBD1. The CDR3 has 15 amino acids. Germline assignment: CDR1 SNHLY and CDR2 FYNNEI. Trimming at V came to 6 bases and at J to 10 bases, leaving 10 bases not matched to a gene. The DNA for the CDR3 is TGTGCCAGCAGACCCGAAACAGGGGGCCTCTCACCCCTCCACTTT. It yields the protein CASRPETGGLSPLHF.

The chain carries TRBV6-1 and TRBJ2-1; no clear D. CDR1 and CDR2 from the germline V gene are MNHNS and SASEGT. With 1 base removed from V and 7 bases from J, the gap between germline ends came to 11 bases. The CDR3 covers 14 residues. For the CDR3, the DNA is TGTGCCAGCAGTGAAGGGGGTACGAAAAATGAGCAGTTCTTC. It specifies CASSEGGTKNEQFF.

In this sample, this clone turned up once. This chain uses TRBV4-3 with TRBJ2-3; D gene uncertain. This CDR3 comprises 15 residues. Trimming took 0 bases from V and 2 from J, leaving 9 bases between them. Per germline, CDR1 LGHNA and CDR2 YSLEER. CDR3 sequence: CASSQDLLDTDTQYF. The CDR3 region has the DNA TGCGCCAGCAGCCAAGATCTTTTGGACACAGATACGCAGTATTTT.

This clone is medium-sized in the sample. J is TRBJ2-3 and V is TRBV2, with 8 positions matching TRBD1. CDR3 length: 14 amino acids. Losses at the gene ends were 7 bases for V and 1 base for J; bases not matched to a gene: 4. CDR1 is SNHLY and CDR2 is FYNNEI in the germline V gene. CDR3 region: CASIADRGTDTQYF. The CDR3 nucleotides are TGTGCCAGCATCGCGGACAGGGGCACAGATACGCAGTATTTT.

This chain connects TRBV5-1 to TRBJ2-2; D is undetermined. Germline values: CDR1 SGHRS, CDR2 YFSETQ. The CDR3 is 18 amino acids. Deletions cut 6 bases from V and 1 base from J, with 22 bases between. CDR3 DNA: TGCGCCAGCACTACCCAGGTACGGCAGGCCATGAACACCGGGGAGCTGTTTTTT. Encoded protein: CASTTQVRQAMNTGELFF.

The CDR3 nucleotides are TGCGCCAGCAGCCAAGATAGAACGTTCGCTATTAACTATGGCTACACCTTC. It is translated as CASSQDRTFAINYGYTF. This chain joins TRBV4-3 and TRBJ1-2, with D unresolved. Germline V gives CDR1 LGHNA, CDR2 YSLEER. V dropped 0 bases and J dropped 1 base, with 15 bases sitting between them. There are 17 residues in the CDR3.

This chain joins TRBV4-1 and TRBJ1-1, with 8 bases lining up with TRBD1. This CDR3 is 15 amino acids long. V shed 5 bases, J shed 5 bases, and the junction held 10 bases outside the gene matches. Germline assignment: CDR1 MGHRA and CDR2 YSYEKL. DNA for the CDR3: TGCGCCAGCAGCGACAGGGGCGCAGGGATGACTGAAGCTTTCTTT. It translates to CASSDRGAGMTEAFF.